This T cell receptor beta chain was sequenced during a study of early T cells in non-severe SARS-CoV-2 infection. Study overall: Sequencing of unsorted whole blood was done on bulk RNA, leaving chains unpaired. Points from the study as a whole: Anti-spike CD8 responses were favored in VDJdb matching, and private and CD4 specificities were missed.

This clonotype was counted many times. Its antigen is not known. In the library, individual cDNA molecules carried attached unique molecular identifiers. TCRdb re-analysed the 5' RACE reads in MiXCR, keeping a single row per CDR3 protein. In the table there are about 92,000 distinct CDR3 sequences, roughly 15% of which are singletons. V lost 1 base and J 10 bases, leaving 13 bases between the germline ends. Looked up from germline, CDR1 is SGHTA and CDR2 is FQGNSA. The CDR3 contains 13 residues. The rearrangement links TRBV7-2 to TRBJ2-5, with D possibly being TRBD2 (5 bases). The TCR comes from an adult who was a healthcare worker with PCR-confirmed SARS-CoV-2 infection or an uninfected control (not recorded which). The sample comprised whole blood. CDR3 protein: CASSLDSERDQYF. The CDR3 nucleotides read TGTGCCAGCAGCTTAGACTCAGAACGGGACCAGTACTTC.